The rows below give T cell receptor beta chains drawn from one sample of a study of blood T cells in healthy people across ages. MiXCR, applied by TCRdb to the 5' RACE reads, yields one record per CDR3 protein. The sample includes 350,000 to 450,000 distinct CDR3 sequences, approximately 52% of them seen just once. The sequenced sample consisted of blood. Receptors were obtained from a man aged 55 to 69 in good health. Each CDR3 is given with its conserved first and last residue. The D gene is left open where the match is weak. Clone size appears in some rows only: once, few, many, or a class for an expanded clone.

v_gene	d_gene	abundance	j_gene	CDR3nt	CDR3aa
TRBV4-3	-	-	TRBJ1-5	TGCGCCAGCAGCCAAGCTTTTCAGGGAAATAGACAGCCCCAGCATTTT	CASSQAFQGNRQPQHF
TRBV6-2/TRBV6-3	-	many	TRBJ2-7	TGTGCCAGCAGTTACGGGAACTACGAGCAGTACTTC	CASSYGNYEQYF
TRBV2	TRBD1	many	TRBJ2-3	TGTGCCAGCAGGGGACAGTCCCCCACAGATACGCAGTATTTT	CASRGQSPTDTQYF
TRBV20-1	-	-	TRBJ2-7	TGCAGTGCTAGAGATTGGGGGGCAAGTACCTACGAGCAGTACTTC	CSARDWGASTYEQYF
TRBV7-3	-	-	TRBJ2-5	TGTGCCAGCAGCTTCGCTCCCCAAGGGACCCAGTACTTC	CASSFAPQGTQYF
TRBV7-9	-	-	TRBJ2-7	TGTGCCAGCAGCTTGGGAGACGAGCAGTACTTC	CASSLGDEQYF
TRBV20-1	-	-	TRBJ1-2	TGCAGTGCCTTCCTAAGTAGGCGGAATTCCTATGGCTACACCTTC	CSAFLSRRNSYGYTF
TRBV20-1	TRBD2	few	TRBJ2-1	TGCAGTGTCCCGGGACTAGCCTACAATGAGCAGTTCTTC	CSVPGLAYNEQFF
TRBV12-3/TRBV12-4	-	-	TRBJ2-1	TGTGCCAGCAGTCCCCGGCGGGGAAAGACCCAGTTCTTC	CASSPRRGKTQFF
TRBV3-1	-	-	TRBJ2-1	TGTGCCAGCAGCTCCCCTTTAGTCCGGGAGCAGTTCTTC	CASSSPLVREQFF
TRBV4-2	-	-	TRBJ1-1	TGTGCCAGCAGCCAGGACAAGGGAAACACTGAAGCTTTCTTT	CASSQDKGNTEAFF
TRBV4-2	-	-	TRBJ2-3	TGTGCCAGCAGCCAAGTCGAAGGGTTTTGGACAGATACGCAGTATTTT	CASSQVEGFWTDTQYF
TRBV5-1	TRBD2	-	TRBJ2-7	TGCGCCAGCAGCTTGTCTTCTAGCGGGACGTACGAGCAGTACTTC	CASSLSSSGTYEQYF
TRBV11-2	-	-	TRBJ2-7	TGTGCCAGCAGCTTAGCGGGGGCAAACGAGCAGTACTTC	CASSLAGANEQYF
TRBV7-2	-	-	TRBJ2-6	TGTGCCAGCCACGTGGGCTACTCGAGCTCTGGGGCCAACGTCCTGACTTTC	CASHVGYSSSGANVLTF
TRBV20-1	TRBD2	few	TRBJ2-7	TGCAGTGCTAGTACTAGCGGGAGGGGGGAGCAGTACTTC	CSASTSGRGEQYF
TRBV27	TRBD2	-	TRBJ2-4	TGTGCCAGCAGTAGTAGCGGGGTAGCCAAAAACATTCAGTACTTC	CASSSSGVAKNIQYF
TRBV3-1	TRBD2	few	TRBJ2-5	TGTGCCAGCAGCGTATACCGGGGGGTAGAGACCCAGTACTTC	CASSVYRGVETQYF
TRBV29-1	-	-	TRBJ2-3	TGCAGCGTTGGCGGGACTAGCACAGATACGCAGTATTTT	CSVGGTSTDTQYF
TRBV11-3	-	many	TRBJ2-5	TGTGCCAGCAGCGAGGGGGAGACCCAGTACTTC	CASSEGETQYF